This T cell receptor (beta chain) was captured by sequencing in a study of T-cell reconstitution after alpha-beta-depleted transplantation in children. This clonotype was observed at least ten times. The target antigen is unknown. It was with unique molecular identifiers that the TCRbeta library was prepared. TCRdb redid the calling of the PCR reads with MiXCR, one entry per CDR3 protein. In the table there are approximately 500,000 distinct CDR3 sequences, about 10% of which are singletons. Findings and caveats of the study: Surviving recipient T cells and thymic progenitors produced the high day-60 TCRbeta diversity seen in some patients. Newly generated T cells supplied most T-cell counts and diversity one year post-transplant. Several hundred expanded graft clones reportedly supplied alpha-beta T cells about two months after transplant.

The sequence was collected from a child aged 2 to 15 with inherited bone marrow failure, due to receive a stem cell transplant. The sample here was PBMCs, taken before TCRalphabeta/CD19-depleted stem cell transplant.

In DNA, the CDR3 is TGCAGCCCGCGGACCGACAATGAGCAGTTCTTC. Its protein is CSPRTDNEQFF. The V and J genes are TRBV29-1 and TRBJ2-1, with D hard to call. The CDR3 extends over 11 amino acids. In germline, CDR1 is SQVTM, CDR2 ANQGSEA. Trimming took off 8 bases at V and 5 bases at J, with 10 bases between the two ends.